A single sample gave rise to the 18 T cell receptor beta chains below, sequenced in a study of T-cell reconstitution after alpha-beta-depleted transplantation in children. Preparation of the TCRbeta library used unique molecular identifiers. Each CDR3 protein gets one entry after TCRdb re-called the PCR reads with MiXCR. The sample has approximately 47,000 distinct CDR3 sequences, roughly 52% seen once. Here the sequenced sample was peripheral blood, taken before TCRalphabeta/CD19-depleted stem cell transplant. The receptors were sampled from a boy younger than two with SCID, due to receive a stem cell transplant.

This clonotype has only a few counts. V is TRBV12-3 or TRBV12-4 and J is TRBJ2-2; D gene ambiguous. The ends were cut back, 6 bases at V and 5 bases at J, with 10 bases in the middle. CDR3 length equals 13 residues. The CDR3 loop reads CASRDDITGELFF. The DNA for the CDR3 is TGTGCCAGCAGGGACGACATAACCGGGGAGCTGTTTTTT.

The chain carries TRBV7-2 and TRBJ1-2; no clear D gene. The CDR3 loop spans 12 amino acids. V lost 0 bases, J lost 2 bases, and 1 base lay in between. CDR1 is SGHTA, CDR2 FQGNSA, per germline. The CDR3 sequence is CASSLANYGYTF. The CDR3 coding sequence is TGTGCCAGCAGCTTAGCGAACTATGGCTACACCTTC.

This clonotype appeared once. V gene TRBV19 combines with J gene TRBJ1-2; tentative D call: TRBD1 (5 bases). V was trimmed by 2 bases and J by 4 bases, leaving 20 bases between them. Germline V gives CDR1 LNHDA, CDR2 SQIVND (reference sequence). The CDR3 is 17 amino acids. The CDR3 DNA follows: TGTGCCAGTAGTATATCCCACCGGGAGGGGCGCACCTATGGCTACACCTTC. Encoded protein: CASSISHREGRTYGYTF.

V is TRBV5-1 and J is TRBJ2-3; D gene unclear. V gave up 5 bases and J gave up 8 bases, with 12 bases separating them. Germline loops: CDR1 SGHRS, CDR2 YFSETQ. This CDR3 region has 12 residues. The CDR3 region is CASSSTGATQYF. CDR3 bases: TGCGCCAGCAGTTCGACCGGAGCTACGCAGTATTTT.

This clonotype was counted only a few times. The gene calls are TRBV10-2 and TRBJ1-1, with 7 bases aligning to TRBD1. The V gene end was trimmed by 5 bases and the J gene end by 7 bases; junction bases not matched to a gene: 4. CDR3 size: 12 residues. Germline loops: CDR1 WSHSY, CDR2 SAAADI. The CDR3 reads CASSYGTVEAFF. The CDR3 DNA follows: TGCGCCAGCAGTTATGGGACAGTTGAAGCTTTCTTT.

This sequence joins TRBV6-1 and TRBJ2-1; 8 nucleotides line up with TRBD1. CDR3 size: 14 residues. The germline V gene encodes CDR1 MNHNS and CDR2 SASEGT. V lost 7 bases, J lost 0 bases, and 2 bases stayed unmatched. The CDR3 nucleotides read TGTGCCAGCAAAGGACAGGGCTCCTACAATGAGCAGTTCTTC. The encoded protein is CASKGQGSYNEQFF.

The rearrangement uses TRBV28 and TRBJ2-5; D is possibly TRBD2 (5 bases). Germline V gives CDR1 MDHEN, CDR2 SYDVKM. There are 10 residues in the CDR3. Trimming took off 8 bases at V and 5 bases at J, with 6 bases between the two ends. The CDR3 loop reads CASRRETQYF. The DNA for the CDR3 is TGTGCCAGCCGGAGGGAGACCCAGTACTTC. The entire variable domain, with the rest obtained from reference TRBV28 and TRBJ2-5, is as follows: DVKVTQSSRYLVKRTGEKVFLECVQDMDHENMFWYRQDPGLGLRLIYFSYDVKMKEKGDIPEGYSVSREKKERFSLILESASTNQTSMYLCASRRETQYFGPGTRLLVL.

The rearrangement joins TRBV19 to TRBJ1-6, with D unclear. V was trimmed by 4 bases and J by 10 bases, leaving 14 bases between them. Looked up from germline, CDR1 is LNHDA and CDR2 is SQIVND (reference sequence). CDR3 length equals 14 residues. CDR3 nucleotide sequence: TGTGCCAGTAGTAGTATGCGGGAAACCTCACCCCTCCACTTT. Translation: CASSSMRETSPLHF.

This CDR3 is CASSLGQGAETEAFF. CDR3 nucleotides: TGTGCCAGCAGCTTAGGACAGGGGGCAGAAACTGAAGCTTTCTTT. J is TRBJ1-1 and V is TRBV7-2; 10 bases agree with TRBD1. The ends lost 1 base at V and 5 bases at J; junction bases unmatched: 4. This CDR3 has 15 residues. Germline-derived CDR1 and CDR2 are SGHTA and FQGNSA.

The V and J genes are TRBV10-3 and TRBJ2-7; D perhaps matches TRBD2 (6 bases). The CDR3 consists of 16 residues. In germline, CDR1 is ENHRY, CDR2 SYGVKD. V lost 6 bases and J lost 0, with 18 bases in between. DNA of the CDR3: TGTGCCATCAGATTCAGCAACGGGGGAGGCTCCTACGAGCAGTACTTC. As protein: CAIRFSNGGGSYEQYF.

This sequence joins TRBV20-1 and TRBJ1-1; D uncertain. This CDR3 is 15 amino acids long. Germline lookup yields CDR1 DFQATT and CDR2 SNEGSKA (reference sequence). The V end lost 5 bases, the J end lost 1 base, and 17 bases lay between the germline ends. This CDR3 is CSAARLGDSNTEAFF. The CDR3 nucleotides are TGCAGTGCTGCGCGCCTTGGCGACTCGAACACTGAAGCTTTCTTT.

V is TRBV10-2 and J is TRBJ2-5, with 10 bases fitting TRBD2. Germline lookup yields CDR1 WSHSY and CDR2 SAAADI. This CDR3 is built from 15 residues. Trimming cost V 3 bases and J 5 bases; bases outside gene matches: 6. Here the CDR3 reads CASSDLAGAGETQYF. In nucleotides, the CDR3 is TGCGCCAGCAGTGACCTAGCGGGGGCCGGTGAGACCCAGTACTTC.

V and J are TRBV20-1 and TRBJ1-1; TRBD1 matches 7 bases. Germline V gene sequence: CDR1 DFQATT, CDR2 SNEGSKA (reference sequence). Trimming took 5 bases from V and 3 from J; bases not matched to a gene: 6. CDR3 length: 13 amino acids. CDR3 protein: CSAGTGVDTEAFF. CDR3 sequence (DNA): TGCAGTGCTGGAACAGGGGTTGACACTGAAGCTTTCTTT.

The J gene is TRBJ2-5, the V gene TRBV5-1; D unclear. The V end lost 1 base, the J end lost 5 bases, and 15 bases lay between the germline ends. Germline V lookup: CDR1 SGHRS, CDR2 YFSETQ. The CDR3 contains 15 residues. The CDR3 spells CASSLTAERWETQYF. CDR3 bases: TGCGCCAGCAGCTTGACAGCCGAGCGTTGGGAGACCCAGTACTTC.

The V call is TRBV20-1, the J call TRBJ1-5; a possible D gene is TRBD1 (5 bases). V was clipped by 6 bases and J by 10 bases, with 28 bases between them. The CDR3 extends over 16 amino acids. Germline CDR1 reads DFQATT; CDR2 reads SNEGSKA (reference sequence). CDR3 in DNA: TGCAGTGCCAACCCCGGGACGCCGGGAGGAGGAAGCCCCCAGCATTTT. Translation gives CSANPGTPGGGSPQHF.

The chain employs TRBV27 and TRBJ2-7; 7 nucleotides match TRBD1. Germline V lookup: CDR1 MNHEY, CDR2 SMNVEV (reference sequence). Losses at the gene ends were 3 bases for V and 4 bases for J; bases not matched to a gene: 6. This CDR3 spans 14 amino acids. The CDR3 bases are TGTGCCAGCAGTTTCCTCGACAGGGAGTACGAGCAGTACTTC. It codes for CASSFLDREYEQYF.

CDR3 DNA: TGTGCCAGCAGTTTCTCAACCCCAGGTGGGGGGACCCAGTACTTC. Amino acid sequence: CASSFSTPGGGTQYF. The chain is built from TRBV27 and TRBJ2-5; D might be TRBD1 or TRBD2, each matching 5 bases. V lost 3 bases and J lost 7, with 18 bases in between. CDR1 and CDR2 (germline): MNHEY, SMNVEV (reference sequence). The CDR3 totals 15 residues.

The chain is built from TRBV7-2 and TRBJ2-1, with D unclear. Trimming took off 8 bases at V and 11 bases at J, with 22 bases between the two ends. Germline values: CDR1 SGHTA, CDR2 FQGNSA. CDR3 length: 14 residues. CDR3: CASVPEPLARKQFF. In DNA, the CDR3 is TGTGCCAGCGTCCCGGAGCCTTTAGCACGCAAGCAGTTCTTC.